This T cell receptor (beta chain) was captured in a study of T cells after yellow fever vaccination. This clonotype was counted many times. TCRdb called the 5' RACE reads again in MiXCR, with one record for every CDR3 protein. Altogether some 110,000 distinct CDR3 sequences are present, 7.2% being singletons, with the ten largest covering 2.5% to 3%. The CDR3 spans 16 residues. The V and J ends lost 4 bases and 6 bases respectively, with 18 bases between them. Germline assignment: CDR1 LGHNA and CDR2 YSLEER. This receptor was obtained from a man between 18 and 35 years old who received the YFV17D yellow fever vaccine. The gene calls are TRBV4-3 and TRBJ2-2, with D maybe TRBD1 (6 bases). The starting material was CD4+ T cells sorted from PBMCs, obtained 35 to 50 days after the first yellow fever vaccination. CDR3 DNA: TGCGCCAGCAGCCTATCTTCAGGGGCGAGTTCCGGGGAGCTGTTTTTT. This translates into CASSLSSGASSGELFF.